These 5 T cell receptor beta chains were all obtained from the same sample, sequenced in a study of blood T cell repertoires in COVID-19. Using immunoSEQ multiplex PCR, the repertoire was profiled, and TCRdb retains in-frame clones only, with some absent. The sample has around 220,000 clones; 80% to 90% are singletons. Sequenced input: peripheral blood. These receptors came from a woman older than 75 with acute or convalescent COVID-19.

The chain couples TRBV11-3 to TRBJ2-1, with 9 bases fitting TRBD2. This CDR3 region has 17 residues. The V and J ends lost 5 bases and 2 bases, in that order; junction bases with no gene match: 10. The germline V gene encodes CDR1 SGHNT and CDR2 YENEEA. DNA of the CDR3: TGTGCCAGCAGCGCAATGAGAGCGGGGGGAACCTACAATGAGCAGTTCTTC. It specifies CASSAMRAGGTYNEQFF.

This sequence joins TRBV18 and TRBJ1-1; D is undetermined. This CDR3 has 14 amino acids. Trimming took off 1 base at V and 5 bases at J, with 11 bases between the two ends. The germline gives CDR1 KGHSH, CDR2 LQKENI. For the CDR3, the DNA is TGTGCCAGCTCACCACAGGGCGGGGAGACTGAAGCTTTCTTT. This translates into CASSPQGGETEAFF.

The CDR3 DNA is TGTGCCAGCAGTCAAGCAGGGAATTCAGCTTTCTTT. It encodes CASSQAGNSAFF. V gene TRBV12-3 or TRBV12-4 combines with J gene TRBJ1-1; D might be TRBD1 (5 bases). The CDR3 is 12 residues long. V lost 5 bases to trimming and J lost 10 bases, with 14 bases between them.

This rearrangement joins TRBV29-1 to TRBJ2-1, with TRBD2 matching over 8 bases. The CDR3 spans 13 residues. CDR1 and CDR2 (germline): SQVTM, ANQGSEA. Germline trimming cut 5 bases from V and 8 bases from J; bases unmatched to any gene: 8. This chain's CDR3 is CSVSGGPQDEQFF. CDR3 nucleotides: TGCAGCGTTAGCGGGGGCCCCCAAGATGAGCAGTTCTTC.

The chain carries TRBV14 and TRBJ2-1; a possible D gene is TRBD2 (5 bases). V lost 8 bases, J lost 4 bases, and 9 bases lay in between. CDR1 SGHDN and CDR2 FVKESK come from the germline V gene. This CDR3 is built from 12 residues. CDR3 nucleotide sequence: TGTGCCAGCGCGAGGGCTTACAATGAGCAGTTCTTC. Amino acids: CASARAYNEQFF.